The sequence of this T cell receptor beta chain was determined in a study of chemoradiotherapy in HPV16-positive cancers. Germline V lookup: CDR1 SGHRS, CDR2 YFSETQ. The CDR3 contains 14 residues. V dropped 3 bases and J dropped 5 bases, with 11 bases sitting between them. This clone was counted between two and nine times. Assay: immunoSEQ multiplex PCR; the TCRdb copy retains only in-frame clones and omits some. The repertoire includes 2,000 to 2,500 clones, approximately 70% of them detected once, and roughly 30% sits in the top ten. The TCR comes from a human donor with HPV-associated anogenital cancer. This chain links TRBV5-1 with TRBJ2-2; D is ambiguous. The biological material was taken from a patient who underwent chemoradiotherapy. Written as DNA, the CDR3 is TGCGCCAGCAGCTCGGTGCTGGGGACCGGGGAGCTGTTTTTT. Protein: CASSSVLGTGELFF.